These 14 T cell receptor beta chains came from one sample sequenced in a study of blood T cell repertoires in COVID-19 (TCRdb year 2020). Library prep was done by the immunoSEQ multiplex PCR assay. The immuneACCESS repertoire file appears here via TCRdb, limited to in-frame rearrangements. These files lack a portion of the clones; in checked studies, under half of the deficit traces to unresolved V genes, and the cause of the others is not known. For this sample there are 210,000 or so clones; around four fifths appear just once. 4.8% of the sample is taken by the ten largest. The specimen was PBMCs or T cells enriched from blood (not recorded which). These receptors were taken from a woman aged 45-60 years who had been exposed to COVID-19.

V gene TRBV5-6 combines with J gene TRBJ1-3; the match to TRBD1 covers 10 bases. The CDR3 runs 16 residues. The V segment lost 4 bases and the J segment 0 bases; nucleotides outside the gene matches: 4. Germline CDR1 and CDR2: SGHDT and YYEEEE. CDR3 in amino acids: CASSMGQGRSGNTIYF. The DNA for the CDR3 is TGTGCCAGCAGCATGGGACAGGGGCGCTCTGGAAACACCATATATTTT.

The CDR3 spells CASALTATEAFF. The CDR3 coding sequence is TGTGCTAGTGCCTTGACTGCAACTGAAGCTTTCTTT. The chain joins TRBV12-5 to TRBJ1-1; D gene unclear. CDR1 is LGHNT and CDR2 is FRNRAP in the germline V gene. Trimming cost V 7 bases and J 5 bases, with 11 bases left between them. The CDR3 length is 12 residues. The complete variable domain, with remaining parts taken from reference TRBV12-5 and TRBJ1-1, reads DARVTQTPRHKVTEMGQEVTMRCQPILGHNTVFWYRQTMMQGLELLAYFRNRAPLDDSGMPKDRFSAEMPDATLATLKIQPSEPRDSAVYFCASALTATEAFFGQGTRLTVV.

The V gene is TRBV14, the J gene TRBJ2-5; D is uncertain. The CDR3 runs to 14 residues. CDR1 SGHDN and CDR2 FVKESK come from the germline V gene. V dropped 0 bases and J dropped 5 bases, with 10 bases sitting between them. The DNA for the CDR3 is TGTGCCAGCAGCCAAGAAGTGGATAGCGAGACCCAGTACTTC. This gives the protein CASSQEVDSETQYF.

The chain joins TRBV23-1 to TRBJ2-1, with 8 bases aligning to TRBD2. TRBV23-1 is filed as an ORF, its function uncertain. Trimming cost V 5 bases and J 8 bases; bases outside gene matches: 17. The CDR3 is made up of 17 amino acids. CDR3 DNA sequence: TGCGCCAGCAGTAGGGGGGGTAGCGGGGTACCTAGGCATGAGCAGTTCTTC. Translating gives CASSRGGSGVPRHEQFF.

This clone turned up a few times. The rearrangement joins TRBV6-1 to TRBJ1-2, with D maybe TRBD1 (5 bases). This CDR3 contains 14 residues. Germline V CDR1 and CDR2: MNHNS, SASEGT. The V end lost 0 bases, the J end lost 5 bases, and 10 bases lay between the germline ends. CDR3 in amino acids: CASSEAAGRYGYTF. The CDR3 DNA follows: TGTGCCAGCAGTGAAGCTGCAGGGCGGTATGGCTACACCTTC.

This clone was seen once. The chain employs TRBV5-1 and TRBJ1-2; 7 bases match TRBD1. CDR3 length: 14 amino acids. Germline-derived CDR1 and CDR2 are SGHRS and YFSETQ. V was pared by 4 bases and J by 6 bases, with 9 bases of the junction left unmatched. The DNA of the CDR3 is TGCGCCAGCAGCCCCAGACAGGGTGGGGATGGCTACACCTTC. Translation: CASSPRQGGDGYTF.

A few counts support this clone. The chain links TRBV19 to TRBJ1-1; 9 nucleotides align to TRBD1. The ends lost 4 bases at V and 5 bases at J; junction bases unmatched: 8. The CDR3 runs 15 residues. Looked up from germline, CDR1 is LNHDA and CDR2 is SQIVND (reference sequence). CDR3 nucleotides: TGTGCCAGTAGTACGGGACAGGGAATGAGGACTGAAGCTTTCTTT. It specifies CASSTGQGMRTEAFF.

The J gene is TRBJ2-5, the V gene TRBV19; TRBD2 aligns across 11 bases. V gave up 5 bases and J gave up 3 bases; unmatched junction bases: 8. CDR3 length equals 16 residues. CDR1 is LNHDA and CDR2 is SQIVND in the germline V gene (reference sequence). The CDR3 sequence is CASSSPTSGTKETQYF. CDR3 DNA: TGTGCCAGTAGTTCTCCGACTAGCGGGACGAAAGAGACCCAGTACTTC.

The chain carries TRBV4-1 and TRBJ1-2, with 8 nucleotides matching TRBD1. V gave up 0 bases and J gave up 6 bases; unmatched junction bases: 9. CDR3 length equals 16 residues. Germline values: CDR1 MGHRA, CDR2 YSYEKL. The CDR3 coding sequence is TGCGCCAGCAGCCAAGAGTCCCGCAGGGGGCAAGATGGCTACACCTTC. Its translation: CASSQESRRGQDGYTF.

The J gene is TRBJ2-2, the V gene TRBV5-4, with 13 bases matching TRBD2. The CDR3 is made up of 16 amino acids. After removal of 5 bases from V and 6 bases from J, the junction contained 7 bases not matched to a gene. The V gene's germline CDR1 is SGHNT and CDR2 YYREEE (reference sequence). CDR3: CASRPTSGGASGELFF. The CDR3 bases are TGTGCCAGCAGACCAACTAGCGGGGGGGCCTCCGGGGAGCTGTTTTTT.

The chain recombines TRBV5-1 with TRBJ1-2; 8 bases agree with TRBD1. This CDR3 region has 14 residues. In germline, CDR1 is SGHRS, CDR2 YFSETQ. Germline trimming cut 4 bases from V and 3 bases from J; bases unmatched to any gene: 5. For the CDR3, the DNA is TGCGCCAGCAGCGACGAGACAGGGGACTATGGCTACACCTTC. Amino acids: CASSDETGDYGYTF.

This chain joins TRBV27 and TRBJ2-1, with 9 bases lining up with TRBD2. Unmatched junction bases numbered 6, after V lost 5 bases and J lost 4 bases. CDR1 and CDR2 from the germline V gene are MNHEY and SMNVEV (reference sequence). This CDR3 has 15 amino acids. CDR3 in amino acids: CASSHSGGPYNEQFF. In DNA, the CDR3 is TGTGCCAGCAGTCATAGCGGGGGACCTTACAATGAGCAGTTCTTC.

The chain links TRBV9 to TRBJ1-4; D unclear. Between the trimmed V and J ends, which lost 0 bases and 4 bases, there was a span of 10 bases. The CDR3 spans 15 residues. Germline V gene lookup returns CDR1 SGDLS and CDR2 YYNGEE. The CDR3 DNA sequence: TGTGCCAGCAGCGTAGCTGTAAGCGTTAATGAAAAACTGTTTTTT. Translated: CASSVAVSVNEKLFF.

The CDR3 DNA reads as TGTGCCAGTAGTTTTCTACAGGGGGACGGCTACACCTTC. It codes for CASSFLQGDGYTF. The J gene is TRBJ1-2, the V gene TRBV19; TRBD1 aligns across 8 bases. The V gene end was trimmed by 5 bases and the J gene end by 8 bases; junction bases not matched to a gene: 7. Germline V gene lookup returns CDR1 LNHDA and CDR2 SQIVND (reference sequence). The CDR3 is 13 residues long. Full variable domain (missing parts from reference TRBV19 and TRBJ1-2): DGGITQSPKYLFRKEGQNVTLSCEQNLNHDAMYWYRQDPGQGLRLIYYSQIVNDFQKGDIAEGYSVSREKKESFPLTVTSAQKNPTAFYLCASSFLQGDGYTFGSGTRLTVV.